Presented here are 31 T cell receptor beta chains from one specimen sequenced in a study of blood T cell repertoires in COVID-19. TCRdb's table, derived via immunoSEQ multiplex PCR, lists solely in-frame clones and lacks some. Of over 350,000 clones listed, around 89% were seen once; the top ten hold around 4.4%. What was sequenced was peripheral blood. The receptors originated from a woman in her twenties or thirties with acute or convalescent COVID-19.

CDR3 DNA sequence: TGTGCCAGCAGCAAACTAACCCTCCGGCAGCGGGGGCTCTACGAGCAGTACTTC. It yields the protein CASSKLTLRQRGLYEQYF. The chain uses TRBV27 and TRBJ2-7, with 8 bases fitting TRBD2. CDR3 size: 18 residues. Losses at the gene ends were 6 bases for V and 3 bases for J; bases not matched to a gene: 19. CDR1 is MNHEY and CDR2 is SMNVEV in the germline V gene (reference sequence).

About this clone itself: The sample has other DNA sequences that encode this CDR3 too. The chain uses TRBV5-5 and TRBJ2-1; D gene ambiguous. The V gene's germline CDR1 is SGHKS and CDR2 YYEKEE (reference sequence). The V end was cut by 0 bases, the J end by 6 bases, with 7 bases between. This CDR3 contains 13 residues. The CDR3 DNA reads TGTGCCAGCAGCTTGGGAGATTTCAATGAGCAGTTCTTC. It encodes CASSLGDFNEQFF.

The chain employs TRBV12-3 or TRBV12-4 and TRBJ2-7; TRBD1 agrees at 8 bases. V lost 3 bases to trimming and J lost 3 bases; unmatched junction nucleotides: 1. The CDR3 has 13 residues. CDR3 DNA sequence: TGTGCCAGCAGTTTTGGACAGGGCTACGAGCAGTACTTC. As protein: CASSFGQGYEQYF.

This clone was counted once. The chain couples TRBV3-1 (or the pseudogene TRBV3-2) to TRBJ2-1; TRBD2 aligns across 7 bases. CDR3 length: 17 residues. V was pared by 0 bases and J by 7 bases, with 12 bases of the junction left unmatched. The germline CDR1 and CDR2 sequences are LGHDT and YNNKEL (reference sequence). The CDR3 protein is CASSQELGTGGSNEQFF. CDR3 sequence (DNA): TGTGCCAGCAGCCAAGAATTAGGAACGGGGGGATCAAATGAGCAGTTCTTC.

J is TRBJ2-7 and V is TRBV4-1, with 8 bases matching TRBD1. The CDR3 length is 14 residues. Trimming removed 5 bases from V and 0 bases from J; junction bases left unmatched: 3. Looked up from germline, CDR1 is MGHRA and CDR2 is YSYEKL. The CDR3 reads CASSATGGSYEQYF. The DNA of the CDR3 is TGCGCCAGCAGCGCCACAGGGGGCTCCTACGAGCAGTACTTC.

The CDR3 loop reads CASSFTDSSYNEQFF. In DNA, the CDR3 is TGCGCCAGCAGCTTTACAGATAGCTCCTACAATGAGCAGTTCTTC. The chain uses TRBV5-1 and TRBJ2-1; the D is unclear. The CDR3 totals 15 residues. Trimming pared 2 bases from V and 0 bases from J, leaving 9 bases between. Germline lookup yields CDR1 SGHRS and CDR2 YFSETQ.

The J gene is TRBJ1-2, the V gene TRBV5-5; TRBD1 aligns across 7 bases. With 4 bases clipped from V and 6 bases from J, the junction kept 12 bases outside the gene matches. Germline V CDR1 and CDR2: SGHKS, YYEKEE (reference sequence). The CDR3 is 15 amino acids. CDR3 sequence (DNA): TGTGCCAGCAGCGCCGGGGACAGCCCGACCGATGGCTACACCTTC. This encodes CASSAGDSPTDGYTF.

The chain carries TRBV5-8 and TRBJ2-1, with 7 bases aligning to TRBD2. The CDR3 sequence is 16 residues long. Trimming cost V 1 base and J 6 bases; bases outside gene matches: 10. Germline CDR1 SGHTS, CDR2 YDEGEE. CDR3 sequence (DNA): TGTGCCAGCAGCTTGTCTCAGGAGCGGGGATTCAATGAGCAGTTCTTC. Protein sequence: CASSLSQERGFNEQFF.

The chain has TRBV6-5 and TRBJ2-5; no clear D. CDR3 length: 14 amino acids. Germline CDR1 MNHEY, CDR2 SVGAGI. Deletions cut 0 bases from V and 5 bases from J, with 10 bases between. This CDR3 reads CASSYSLVEETQYF. As DNA, the CDR3 is TGTGCCAGCAGTTACTCGTTAGTAGAGGAGACCCAGTACTTC.

The rearrangement links TRBV6-1 to TRBJ2-7, with D tentatively TRBD1 (6 bases). Per the germline V gene, CDR1 is MNHNS and CDR2 is SASEGT. The CDR3 has 14 amino acids. Trimming stripped 1 base from V and 7 bases from J, with 14 bases between. The CDR3: CASSEVGTPLEQYF. CDR3 in DNA: TGTGCCAGCAGTGAAGTTGGGACACCCTTGGAGCAGTACTTC.

There are a few counts of this clone. V is TRBV7-2 and J is TRBJ2-5, with 11 nucleotides matching TRBD1. Germline loops: CDR1 SGHTA, CDR2 FQGNSA. This CDR3 region has 15 residues. V was pared by 4 bases and J by 0 bases, with 1 base of the junction left unmatched. Written as DNA, the CDR3 is TGTGCCAGCAGCTGGGGACAGGGGGACCAAGAGACCCAGTACTTC. Encoded protein: CASSWGQGDQETQYF.

The chain has TRBV3-1 (or the pseudogene TRBV3-2) and TRBJ2-7; 7 nucleotides match TRBD2. The germline gives CDR1 LGHDT, CDR2 YNNKEL (reference sequence). This CDR3 is 15 amino acids long. The V segment lost 1 base and the J segment 4 bases; nucleotides outside the gene matches: 7. CDR3 protein: CASSQGGGGWYEQYF. CDR3 bases: TGTGCCAGCAGCCAAGGGGGCGGGGGTTGGTACGAGCAGTACTTC.

The chain employs TRBV4-1 and TRBJ2-1, with 8 nucleotides matching TRBD2. This CDR3 contains 17 residues. The ends lost 2 bases at V and 7 bases at J; junction bases unmatched: 13. CDR1 is MGHRA and CDR2 is YSYEKL in the germline V gene. The CDR3 loop is CASSQTSSGGARNEQFF. Here the CDR3 DNA reads TGCGCCAGCAGCCAAACCAGCAGCGGGGGAGCTCGAAATGAGCAGTTCTTC.

J is TRBJ2-4 and V is TRBV19, with 12 positions matching TRBD2. CDR3 size: 16 residues. Germline CDR1 and CDR2: LNHDA and SQIVND (reference sequence). V was clipped by 3 bases and J by 1 base; unmatched bases: 1. The CDR3 reads CASSIGTSGAKNIQYF. CDR3 in DNA: TGTGCCAGTAGTATTGGGACTAGCGGGGCCAAAAACATTCAGTACTTC.

The chain recombines TRBV14 with TRBJ1-6; possibly TRBD1 for D (5 bases). Trimming removed 0 bases at V and 10 bases at J, with 16 bases between. CDR1 and CDR2 (germline): SGHDN, FVKESK. The length of the CDR3 is 16 residues. CDR3 nucleotides: TGTGCCAGCAGCCAAGATCCGGGCAGGGTTGCGTCACCCCTCCACTTT. It translates to CASSQDPGRVASPLHF.

The V gene is TRBV12-3 or TRBV12-4, the J gene TRBJ2-7; D ambiguous. Between the trimmed V and J ends, which lost 4 bases and 2 bases, there was a span of 9 bases. CDR3 length: 13 residues. The CDR3, as DNA: TGTGCCAGCAGTTCTCCGAGGACCTACGAGCAGTACTTC. Translated, it gives CASSSPRTYEQYF.

The V and J genes are TRBV9 and TRBJ2-2, with unresolved D. The CDR3 length is 13 residues. Trimming stripped 0 bases from V and 4 bases from J, with 4 bases between. Germline V CDR1 and CDR2: SGDLS, YYNGEE. CDR3 loop: CASSVGSTGELFF. CDR3 bases: TGTGCCAGCAGCGTAGGCAGCACCGGGGAGCTGTTTTTT.

The chain recombines TRBV4-1 with TRBJ2-2; TRBD1 agrees at 7 bases. The CDR3 is 15 residues long. J gave up 5 bases and V 4 bases, and 7 bases lay outside the gene matches. Per germline, CDR1 MGHRA and CDR2 YSYEKL. In DNA, the CDR3 is TGCGCCAGCAGCCCCAGACAGGGTATGACCGGGGAGCTGTTTTTT. Translation gives CASSPRQGMTGELFF.

The rearrangement joins TRBV2 to TRBJ2-5, with D maybe TRBD1 (5 bases). CDR1 is SNHLY and CDR2 is FYNNEI in the germline V gene. There are 12 residues in the CDR3. V dropped 6 bases and J dropped 0 bases, with 5 bases sitting between them. The CDR3 region is CASRQDQETQYF. The CDR3 DNA sequence: TGTGCCAGCAGACAGGACCAAGAGACCCAGTACTTC.

The rearrangement links TRBV5-4 to TRBJ2-7, with 12 bases that match TRBD1. Germline loops: CDR1 SGHNT, CDR2 YYREEE (reference sequence). V lost 4 bases to trimming and J lost 7 bases; unmatched junction nucleotides: 15. CDR3 size: 17 residues. CDR3 coding DNA: TGTGCCAGCAGCGACAAAAAGCGGGACAGGGGGCTAGGGGAGCAGTACTTC. Encoded protein: CASSDKKRDRGLGEQYF.

V and J are TRBV10-3 and TRBJ1-5, with 10 bases lining up with TRBD1. V gave up 10 bases and J gave up 7 bases; unmatched junction bases: 16. CDR3 length: 16 amino acids. The V gene's germline CDR1 is ENHRY and CDR2 SYGVKD. In DNA, the CDR3 is TGTGCCACCCATCGGGACAGGGGACAGGTGGGACAGCCCCAGCATTTT. This gives the protein CATHRDRGQVGQPQHF.

This sequence joins TRBV6-5 and TRBJ1-1; D is possibly TRBD1 (5 bases). This CDR3 contains 14 residues. The germline V gene encodes CDR1 MNHEY and CDR2 SVGAGI. Trimming pared 2 bases from V and 1 base from J, leaving 8 bases between. The CDR3 DNA follows: TGTGCCAGCAGTTACGGCAGGGAGAACACTGAAGCTTTCTTT. This encodes CASSYGRENTEAFF.

The CDR3 DNA reads as TGTGCCTGGAGAATGGGGGGATGGGACGAGCAGTACTTC. Encoded protein: CAWRMGGWDEQYF. The J gene is TRBJ2-7, the V gene TRBV30; D perhaps matches TRBD2 (6 bases). In germline, CDR1 is GTSNPN, CDR2 SVGIG (reference sequence). V was clipped by 3 bases and J by 5 bases, with 14 bases between them. The CDR3 is 13 amino acids.

This clone was observed once. The chain uses TRBV27 and TRBJ2-7; TRBD1 matches at 7 bases. The germline gives CDR1 MNHEY, CDR2 SMNVEV (reference sequence). After removal of 7 bases from V and 5 bases from J, the junction contained 5 bases not matched to a gene. CDR3 size: 12 residues. The CDR3 nucleotides read TGTGCCAGCACTGACAGGGAGCACGAGCAGTACTTC. Protein product: CASTDREHEQYF.

This clone was picked up one time. The J gene is TRBJ1-4, the V gene TRBV5-4; 8 positions agree with TRBD1. J lost 4 bases, V lost 5 bases, and 4 bases had no gene match. The CDR3 runs 14 residues. Germline V lookup: CDR1 SGHNT, CDR2 YYREEE (reference sequence). In DNA, the CDR3 is TGTGCCAGCAGTTTCAGGGGGCGTAATGAAAAACTGTTTTTT. Its protein product is CASSFRGRNEKLFF.

The genes are TRBV19 and TRBJ2-7; maybe TRBD1 (6 bases). The CDR3 length is 13 residues. Trimming removed 5 bases from V and 2 bases from J, with 10 bases in between. Germline-derived CDR1 and CDR2 are LNHDA and SQIVND (reference sequence). The CDR3 loop reads CASSLRDTYEQYF. DNA of the CDR3: TGTGCCAGTAGTCTCCGGGACACCTACGAGCAGTACTTC.

This chain links TRBV6-1 with TRBJ1-2; possible D gene TRBD1, 6 bases. Germline assignment: CDR1 MNHNS and CDR2 SASEGT. The CDR3 consists of 13 residues. V lost 2 bases and J 5 bases, leaving 9 bases between the germline ends. The CDR3 DNA follows: TGTGCCAGCAGTGAAACAGGGTATTATGGCTACACCTTC. Its protein is CASSETGYYGYTF.

This chain uses TRBV21-1 with TRBJ2-7; the table's D gene call, TRBD1, was not cross checked with the DNA. TRBV21-1 is a pseudogene locus. This CDR3 has 12 amino acids. CDR3 residues: CASGWAGYEQYF. CDR3 nucleotide sequence: TGTGCCAGCGGGTGGGCTGGCTACGAGCAGTACTTC.

This clone was counted only a few times. The chain is built from TRBV12-3 or TRBV12-4 and TRBJ1-3, with D unresolved. The CDR3 loop spans 11 amino acids. V lost 6 bases and J 8 bases, leaving 8 bases between the germline ends. The CDR3 DNA reads as TGTGCCAGCAGCTCTATGGACACCATATATTTT. Translating it yields CASSSMDTIYF.

The V and J genes are TRBV12-2 and TRBJ2-3; the D call of TRBD1 is as the table states it, not checked on the DNA. TRBV12-2 constitutes a pseudogene. The CDR3 sequence is 19 residues long. The CDR3 DNA follows: TGTGCAAGTCGCTCTCCTTTGGGGGGACAGGAGACAGGCACAGATACGCAGTATTTT. Protein product: CASRSPLGGQETGTDTQYF.

The rearrangement joins TRBV14 to TRBJ2-1; TRBD2 aligns across 9 bases. The CDR3 has 19 residues. V dropped 5 bases and J dropped 0; count of bases not matched to a gene: 14. Per the germline V gene, CDR1 is SGHDN and CDR2 is FVKESK. The CDR3 DNA is TGTGCCAGCAGCTCGATATGGGAACCAGCGGGGGGCTCCTACAATGAGCAGTTCTTC. This codes for CASSSIWEPAGGSYNEQFF.